One sample yielded the 8 T cell receptor beta chains listed below, sequenced in a study of CD4 T cell repertoires and nickel. TCRdb processed the RT-PCR reads anew with MiXCR; each CDR3 protein has one entry. This sample has hundreds of distinct CDR3 sequences, with approximately 71% found just once. The specimen was CD4+ T cells from blood, not recorded whether cultured. Receptors were obtained from a human donor in a nickel allergy study, with or without nickel allergy (not recorded which). It is not recorded whether this sample comes from one donor or several.

The J gene is TRBJ2-3, the V gene TRBV19; D remains unclear. CDR3 size: 17 residues. Trimming left V 7 bases short and J 0 bases short, with 20 bases between. Germline V gene data show CDR1 as LNHDA and CDR2 as SQIVND (reference sequence). This CDR3 is CASTSSWTVPSTDTQYF. CDR3 in DNA: TGTGCCAGTACCTCCTCTTGGACCGTGCCTAGCACAGATACGCAGTATTTT.

This chain uses TRBV4-3 with TRBJ2-1; 11 nucleotides align to TRBD2. Trimming cost V 4 bases and J 7 bases; bases outside gene matches: 6. The CDR3 has 15 amino acids. Germline V CDR1 and CDR2: LGHNA, YSLEER. The CDR3 spells CASSLLAGGRNEQFF. Written as DNA, the CDR3 is TGCGCCAGCAGCCTTCTAGCGGGGGGTAGAAATGAGCAGTTCTTC.

For the CDR3, the DNA is TGTGCCAGCAGCGCGGACCTCCGAGACACTGAAGCTTTCTTT. Translation gives CASSADLRDTEAFF. This chain joins TRBV11-2 and TRBJ1-1; D not certain. The CDR3 contains 14 residues. Germline V CDR1 and CDR2: SGHAT, FQNNGV. With 5 bases removed from V and 3 bases from J, the gap between germline ends came to 13 bases.

The chain employs TRBV6-2 or TRBV6-3 and TRBJ2-5, with no clear D. The CDR3 is made up of 15 amino acids. Germline V gene lookup returns CDR1 MNHEY and CDR2 SVGEGT. Trimming took off 6 bases at V and 0 bases at J, with 14 bases between the two ends. This chain's CDR3 is CASSLLRGDQETQYF. The CDR3 DNA sequence: TGTGCCAGCAGCTTACTCCGAGGAGACCAAGAGACCCAGTACTTC.

V gene TRBV5-1 combines with J gene TRBJ2-6; D not resolved. The CDR3 covers 14 residues. Trimming removed 0 bases at V and 4 bases at J, with 5 bases between. Germline V gene lookup returns CDR1 SGHRS and CDR2 YFSETQ. CDR3 DNA: TGCGCCAGCAGCTTGGAGTCCGGGGCCAACGTCCTGACTTTC. It encodes CASSLESGANVLTF.

In DNA form, the CDR3 reads TGCAGTGCTAGAGATCCCCCGATTGGGGAGCAGTACTTC. The encoded protein is CSARDPPIGEQYF. The chain has TRBV20-1 and TRBJ2-7; no clear D gene. The CDR3 length is 13 residues. The germline gives CDR1 DFQATT, CDR2 SNEGSKA (reference sequence). V shed 0 bases and J shed 7 bases, with 13 bases lying between them.

The rearrangement uses TRBV7-9 and TRBJ2-6; 7 bases line up with TRBD1. Trimming removed 5 bases from V and 4 bases from J; junction bases left unmatched: 5. This CDR3 is built from 15 residues. Germline V gene lookup returns CDR1 SEHNR and CDR2 FQNEAQ (reference sequence). The CDR3 nucleotides read TGTGCCAGCAGCCAAACAGGGGAAGGGGCCAACGTCCTGACTTTC. This codes for CASSQTGEGANVLTF.

The V gene is TRBV7-2, the J gene TRBJ2-1; 9 nucleotides align to TRBD2. The CDR3 covers 17 residues. The germline gives CDR1 SGHTA, CDR2 FQGNSA. Trimming at V came to 1 base and at J to 6 bases, leaving 10 bases not matched to a gene. CDR3: CASSLGAGGPKSNEQFF. The CDR3 nucleotides read TGTGCCAGCAGCTTAGGGGCGGGGGGGCCTAAGAGCAATGAGCAGTTCTTC.